These 11 T cell receptor beta chains were all obtained from the same sample, sequenced in a study of cytomegalovirus exposure and HLA in healthy donors. Both 60 Vbeta primers and 13 Jbeta primers went into the PCR. Only in-frame clones appear in the TCRdb table, and some are missing; sequencing was by immunoSEQ multiplex PCR. The ten top clones account for around 0.7%, within a sample of 150,000 to 250,000 clones. The sample taken for sequencing was PBMCs. The source is a boy between 10 and 17 years old in good health and CMV-seronegative.

The genes are TRBV7-9 and TRBJ2-1, with 9 bases that match TRBD2. The CDR3 runs 17 residues. J lost 5 bases, V lost 4 bases, and 12 bases had no gene match. Germline assignment: CDR1 SEHNR and CDR2 FQNEAQ (reference sequence). CDR3 sequence reads: CASSSWGRGGANNEQFF. CDR3 in DNA: TGTGCCAGCAGCTCCTGGGGGCGCGGGGGGGCCAACAATGAGCAGTTCTTC.

The rearrangement uses TRBV5-6 and TRBJ2-3; 11 bases match TRBD1. This CDR3 comprises 14 residues. CDR1 and CDR2 (germline): SGHDT, YYEEEE. J lost 5 bases, V lost 4 bases, and 3 bases had no gene match. The CDR3 DNA reads TGTGCCAGCAGCGGGACAGGGGGGATAGATACGCAGTATTTT. Translated, it gives CASSGTGGIDTQYF.

V usage is TRBV5-1 and J usage is TRBJ1-2, with D uncertain. V lost 4 bases and J 4 bases, leaving 11 bases between the germline ends. Germline-derived CDR1 and CDR2 are SGHRS and YFSETQ. This CDR3 is 13 amino acids long. CDR3 loop: CASSHGLSYGYTF. In DNA, the CDR3 is TGCGCCAGCAGCCACGGACTGTCCTATGGCTACACCTTC. The variable domain in full, completed from reference TRBV5-1 and TRBJ1-2, reads KAGVTQTPRYLIKTRGQQVTLSCSPISGHRSVSWYQQTPGQGLQFLFEYFSETQRNKGNFPGRFSGRQFSNSRSEMNVSTLELGDSALYLCASSHGLSYGYTFGSGTRLTVV.

This chain uses TRBV6-4 with TRBJ2-1, with D possibly matching TRBD2 (7 bases). Trimming removed 0 bases at V and 8 bases at J, with 14 bases between. The length of the CDR3 is 15 residues. CDR1 MRHNA and CDR2 SNTAGT come from the germline V gene. The CDR3 nucleotides are TGTGCCAGCAGTGACTCAGGCGGGGGCGGCGATGAGCAGTTCTTC. Encoded protein: CASSDSGGGGDEQFF.

The rearrangement uses TRBV19 and TRBJ1-1; 10 positions agree with TRBD1. The CDR3 sequence is 14 residues long. From germline, CDR1 is LNHDA and CDR2 SQIVND (reference sequence). Trimming cost V 7 bases and J 5 bases; bases outside gene matches: 7. The CDR3, as DNA: TGTGCCAGTATCTCTGACAGGGGGCTTACTGAAGCTTTCTTT. Amino acids: CASISDRGLTEAFF.

The V call is TRBV5-5, the J call TRBJ1-2; 7 bases match TRBD1. Germline CDR1 and CDR2: SGHKS and YYEKEE (reference sequence). The CDR3 is 15 amino acids. J gave up 5 bases and V 3 bases, and 10 bases lay outside the gene matches. The CDR3 region has the DNA TGTGCCAGCAGCTGGGGGACAGTTTTGGCGTATGGCTACACCTTC. Amino acid sequence: CASSWGTVLAYGYTF.

The chain employs TRBV4-1 and TRBJ2-3; 7 nucleotides line up with TRBD2. The CDR3 spans 14 residues. V dropped 8 bases and J dropped 0; count of bases not matched to a gene: 5. CDR1 MGHRA and CDR2 YSYEKL come from the germline V gene. The CDR3 bases are TGCGCCAGCGATAGCGGGCATAGCACAGATACGCAGTATTTT. Its translation: CASDSGHSTDTQYF.

The chain couples TRBV4-1 to TRBJ2-7; tentatively, D is TRBD1 (5 bases). Germline-derived CDR1 and CDR2 are MGHRA and YSYEKL. CDR3 size: 15 residues. The V and J ends lost 2 bases and 2 bases respectively, with 13 bases between them. CDR3 sequence: CASSQSETVAYEQYF. CDR3 coding DNA: TGCGCCAGCAGCCAATCGGAGACAGTAGCCTACGAGCAGTACTTC.

The chain carries TRBV7-8 and TRBJ1-1, with 7 nucleotides matching TRBD1. Trimming at V came to 3 bases and at J to 5 bases, leaving 9 bases not matched to a gene. This CDR3 contains 15 residues. Germline V CDR1 and CDR2: SGHVS, FQNEAQ. CDR3 bases: TGTGCCAGCAGCTTGGGGACAGTAGATCGGACTGAAGCTTTCTTT. This codes for CASSLGTVDRTEAFF.

The chain couples TRBV18 to TRBJ2-7, with TRBD1 as a possible D gene (6 bases). Trimming cost V 6 bases and J 5 bases, with 20 bases left between them. This CDR3 has 15 residues. CDR1 and CDR2 (germline): KGHSH, LQKENI. The CDR3 region is CASSATGIRSDEQYF. The CDR3 bases are TGTGCCAGCTCGGCCACAGGGATAAGATCGGACGAGCAGTACTTC.

The rearrangement uses TRBV4-2 and TRBJ2-7, with 9 bases matching TRBD2. In germline, CDR1 is LGHNA, CDR2 YNFKEQ. Trimming removed 3 bases from V and 5 bases from J; junction bases left unmatched: 17. The CDR3 spans 18 residues. As DNA, the CDR3 is TGTGCCAGCAGCCAGGCTGTGGGTAGCGGGGGACCACGGAACGAGCAGTACTTC. Its translation: CASSQAVGSGGPRNEQYF.